This record looks at one TCR beta chain sequence and its context. Its target is unknown. Primers: 60 Vbeta forward and 13 Jbeta reverse. Clones were sequenced by immunoSEQ multiplex PCR, and TCRdb holds only the in-frame ones, with some missing. The sample lists just over 150,000 clones; about three quarters were seen once. This entry is derived from a study of cytomegalovirus exposure and HLA in healthy donors. The CDR3 runs 15 residues. Germline V gene sequence: CDR1 SGHDT, CDR2 YYEEEE. V lost 5 bases to trimming and J lost 1 base; unmatched junction nucleotides: 6. Study-level results: The authors judged a highly shared variant cluster likely a sequencing artifact. TCR beta sequences numbering over 15,000 were associated with HLA alleles at 0.05 false discovery rate in a later analysis.

The specimen was PBMCs. J is TRBJ2-7 and V is TRBV5-6, with TRBD2 matching over 10 bases. The receptor was isolated from a woman aged 50 to 60 in good health and CMV-seropositive. CDR3 sequence: CASRPTSGASYEQYF. CDR3 in DNA: TGTGCCAGCAGGCCAACTAGCGGGGCATCCTACGAGCAGTACTTC.